This T cell receptor beta chain appears in the sequencing data of a study of T cells in Graves' hyperthyroidism and ophthalmopathy. Study in general: At the time of initial diagnosis and before any treatment, peripheral blood was collected.

The V gene's germline CDR1 is MNHNS and CDR2 SASEGT. V was trimmed by 5 bases and J by 5 bases, leaving 13 bases between them. The length of the CDR3 is 15 residues. The CDR3 regions of TCR beta were amplified from RNA transcripts. TCR CDR3 underwent first-round RT-PCR with the HTBI primer set. From the multiplex PCR reads, TCRdb called clonotypes with MiXCR, one entry per CDR3 protein. Here the sample spans some 510,000 distinct CDR3 sequences, about a fifth being singletons. Broader study findings: Ophthalmopathy and stable hyperthyroidism were told apart by a 13 V-J model.

This clonotype was found many times. Its matching antigen is unknown. Stable hyperthyroidism: no ophthalmopathy progression over 18 months of follow-up. Clinical symptoms, serum thyroxine and TRAb, thyroid ultrasound and orbital computed tomography were used for the diagnoses. Sample: blood. This TCR was recovered from a man aged 18 to 29 with Graves' hyperthyroidism. The chain is built from TRBV6-1 and TRBJ1-6, with a tentative D call TRBD1 (5 bases). As DNA, the CDR3 is TGTGCCAGCAGTCGACTCTTAGGGGATAATTCACCCCTCCACTTT. Its protein product is CASSRLLGDNSPLHF.